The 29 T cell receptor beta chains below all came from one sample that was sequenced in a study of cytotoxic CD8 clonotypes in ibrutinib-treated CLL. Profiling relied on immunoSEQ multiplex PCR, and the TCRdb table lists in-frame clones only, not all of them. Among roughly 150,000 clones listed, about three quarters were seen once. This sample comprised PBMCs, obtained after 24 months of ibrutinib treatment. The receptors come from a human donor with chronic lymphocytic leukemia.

For the CDR3, the DNA is TGTGCCAGCCGTCACCGGGATCAACTCACTGAAGCTTTCTTT. Protein: CASRHRDQLTEAFF. The chain links TRBV6-6 to TRBJ1-1; D is ambiguous. Deletions cut 8 bases from V and 4 bases from J, with 17 bases between. This CDR3 comprises 14 residues. The germline V gene encodes CDR1 MNHNY and CDR2 SVGAGI (reference sequence).

Here the CDR3 DNA reads TGTGCCAGCAGCTTGATAGGGGGCCATGAGCAGTTCTTC. It codes for CASSLIGGHEQFF. V and J are TRBV7-2 and TRBJ2-1; 7 bases are shared with TRBD1. V gave up 3 bases and J gave up 8 bases; unmatched junction bases: 4. Germline loops: CDR1 SGHTA, CDR2 FQGNSA. This CDR3 comprises 13 residues.

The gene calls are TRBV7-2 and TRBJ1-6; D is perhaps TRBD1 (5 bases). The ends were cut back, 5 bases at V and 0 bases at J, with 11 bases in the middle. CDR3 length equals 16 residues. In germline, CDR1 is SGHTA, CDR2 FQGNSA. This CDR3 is CASSQGRNSYNSPLHF. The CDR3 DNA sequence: TGTGCCAGCAGCCAGGGTCGGAACTCCTATAATTCACCCCTCCACTTT.

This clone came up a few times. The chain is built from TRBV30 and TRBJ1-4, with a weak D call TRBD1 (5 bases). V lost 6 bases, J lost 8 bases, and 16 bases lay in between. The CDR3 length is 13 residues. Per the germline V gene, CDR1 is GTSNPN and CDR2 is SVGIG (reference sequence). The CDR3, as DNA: TGTGCCTGCTTGACAGTTGGGTACGAAAAACTGTTTTTT. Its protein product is CACLTVGYEKLFF.

The chain's CDR3 is CASSLVDRDKNIQYF. DNA for the CDR3: TGCGCCAGCAGCTTGGTGGACAGAGATAAAAACATTCAGTACTTC. The V gene is TRBV5-1, the J gene TRBJ2-4, with D tentatively TRBD1 (6 bases). This CDR3 is built from 15 residues. The V gene's germline CDR1 is SGHRS and CDR2 YFSETQ. The V gene lost 0 bases and the J gene lost 4 bases, with 11 bases spanning the gap.

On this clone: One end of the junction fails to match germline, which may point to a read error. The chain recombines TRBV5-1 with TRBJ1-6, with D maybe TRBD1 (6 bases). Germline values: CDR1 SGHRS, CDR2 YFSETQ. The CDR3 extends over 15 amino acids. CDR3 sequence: CASSLEGHYSSPLHF. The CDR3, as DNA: TGCGCCAGCAGCTTGGAGGGACATTATAGTTCACCCCTCCACTTT. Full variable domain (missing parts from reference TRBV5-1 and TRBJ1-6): KAGVTQTPRYLIKTRGQQVTLSCSPISGHRSVSWYQQTPGQGLQFLFEYFSETQRNKGNFPGRFSGRQFSNSRSEMNVSTLELGDSALYLCASSLEGHYSSPLHFGNGTRLTVT.

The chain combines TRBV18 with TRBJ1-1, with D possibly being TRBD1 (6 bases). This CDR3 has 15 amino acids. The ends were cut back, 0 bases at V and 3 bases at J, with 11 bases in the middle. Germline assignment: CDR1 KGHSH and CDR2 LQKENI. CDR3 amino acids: CASSPPGGSDTEAFF. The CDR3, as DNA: TGTGCCAGCTCACCACCGGGGGGCTCGGACACTGAAGCTTTCTTT. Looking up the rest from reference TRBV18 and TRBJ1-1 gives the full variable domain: NAGVMQNPRHLVRRRGQEARLRCSPMKGHSHVYWYRQLPEEGLKFMVYLQKENIIDESGMPKERFSAEFPKEGPSILRIQQVVRGDSAAYFCASSPPGGSDTEAFFGQGTRLTVV.

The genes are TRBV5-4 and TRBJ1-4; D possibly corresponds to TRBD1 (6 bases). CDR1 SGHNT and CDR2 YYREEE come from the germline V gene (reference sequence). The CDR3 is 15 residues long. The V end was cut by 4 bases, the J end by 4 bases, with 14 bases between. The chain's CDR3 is CASSPGGGDNEKLFF. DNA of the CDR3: TGTGCCAGCAGCCCCGGGGGCGGGGATAATGAAAAACTGTTTTTT.

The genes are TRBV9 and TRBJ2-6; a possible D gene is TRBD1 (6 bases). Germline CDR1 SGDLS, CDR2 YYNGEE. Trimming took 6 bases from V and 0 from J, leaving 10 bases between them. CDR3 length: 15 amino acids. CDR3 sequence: CASTPGDSGANVLTF. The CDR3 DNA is TGTGCCAGCACGCCAGGGGACTCTGGGGCCAACGTCCTGACTTTC.

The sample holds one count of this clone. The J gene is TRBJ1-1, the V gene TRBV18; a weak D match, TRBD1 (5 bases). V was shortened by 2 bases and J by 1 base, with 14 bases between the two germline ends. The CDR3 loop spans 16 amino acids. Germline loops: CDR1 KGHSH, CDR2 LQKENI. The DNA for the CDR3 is TGTGCCAGCTCACCAAGGTGGGGGGAGGCGAACACTGAAGCTTTCTTT. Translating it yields CASSPRWGEANTEAFF.

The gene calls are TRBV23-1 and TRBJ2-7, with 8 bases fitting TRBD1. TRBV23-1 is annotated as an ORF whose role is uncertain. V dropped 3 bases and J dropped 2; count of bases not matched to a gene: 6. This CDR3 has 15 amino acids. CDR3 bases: TGCGCCAGCAGTCAGGAGACAGGGGCAACCTACGAGCAGTACTTC. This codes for CASSQETGATYEQYF.

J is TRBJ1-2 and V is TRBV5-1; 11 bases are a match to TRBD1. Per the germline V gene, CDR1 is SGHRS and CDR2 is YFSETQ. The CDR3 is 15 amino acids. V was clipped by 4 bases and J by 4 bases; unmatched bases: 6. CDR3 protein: CASSTGQGAGYGYTF. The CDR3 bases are TGCGCCAGCAGCACCGGACAGGGGGCTGGCTATGGCTACACCTTC.

CDR3 coding DNA: TGTGCCAGCAGGGGTACAGATACGCAGTATTTT. Translation: CASRGTDTQYF. The chain is built from TRBV28 and TRBJ2-3, with D hard to call. CDR3 size: 11 residues. CDR1 MDHEN and CDR2 SYDVKM come from the germline V gene. The V and J ends lost 6 bases and 3 bases respectively, with 4 bases between them. Based on the CDR3 plus reference TRBV28 and TRBJ2-3, the full variable domain is DVKVTQSSRYLVKRTGEKVFLECVQDMDHENMFWYRQDPGLGLRLIYFSYDVKMKEKGDIPEGYSVSREKKERFSLILESASTNQTSMYLCASRGTDTQYFGPGTRLTVL.

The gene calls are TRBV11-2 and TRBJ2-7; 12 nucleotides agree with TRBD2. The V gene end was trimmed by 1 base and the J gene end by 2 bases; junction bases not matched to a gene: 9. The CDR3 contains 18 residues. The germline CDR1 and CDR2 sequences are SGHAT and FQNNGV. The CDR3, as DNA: TGTGCCAGCAGCTTAGGGCCTAGCGGGAGGGCCTCGGCCTACGAGCAGTACTTC. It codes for CASSLGPSGRASAYEQYF.

CDR3 sequence: CATSKGVGDEQFF. In DNA form, the CDR3 reads TGTGCCACCAGCAAGGGGGTCGGGGATGAGCAGTTCTTC. This sequence joins TRBV15 and TRBJ2-1, with TRBD1 as a possible D gene (6 bases). Germline CDR1 reads LNHNV; CDR2 reads YYDKDF (reference sequence). This CDR3 has 13 residues. Trimming stripped 4 bases from V and 8 bases from J, with 12 bases between. The entire variable domain, with the rest obtained from reference TRBV15 and TRBJ2-1, is as follows: DAMVIQNPRYQVTQFGKPVTLSCSQTLNHNVMYWYQQKSSQAPKLLFHYYDKDFNNEADTPDNFQSRRPNTSFCFLDIRSPGLGDTAMYLCATSKGVGDEQFFGPGTRLTVL.

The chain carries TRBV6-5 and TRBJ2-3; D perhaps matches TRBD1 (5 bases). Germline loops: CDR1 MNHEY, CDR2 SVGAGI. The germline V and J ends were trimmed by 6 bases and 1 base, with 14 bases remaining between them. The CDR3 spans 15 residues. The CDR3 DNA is TGTGCCAGCAGCCGGACACCGCTGGGCACAGATACGCAGTATTTT. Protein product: CASSRTPLGTDTQYF.

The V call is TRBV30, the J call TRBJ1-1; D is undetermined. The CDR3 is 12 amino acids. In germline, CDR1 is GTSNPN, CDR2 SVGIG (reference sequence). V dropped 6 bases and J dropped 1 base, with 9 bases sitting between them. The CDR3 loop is CACGVGNTEAFF. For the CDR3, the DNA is TGTGCCTGTGGTGTGGGGAACACTGAAGCTTTCTTT.

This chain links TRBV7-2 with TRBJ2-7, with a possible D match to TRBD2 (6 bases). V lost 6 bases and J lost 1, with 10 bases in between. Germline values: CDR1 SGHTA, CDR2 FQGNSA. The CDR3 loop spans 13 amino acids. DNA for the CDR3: TGTGCCAGCAGGGGCGGGGCATCCTACGAGCAGTACTTC. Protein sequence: CASRGGASYEQYF.

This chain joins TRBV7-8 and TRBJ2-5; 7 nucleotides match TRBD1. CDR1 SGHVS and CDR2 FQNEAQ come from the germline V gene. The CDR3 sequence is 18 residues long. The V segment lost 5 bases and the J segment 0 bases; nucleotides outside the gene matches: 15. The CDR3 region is CASSHGTAPGVDQETQYF. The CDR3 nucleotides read TGTGCCAGCAGCCATGGGACAGCCCCCGGAGTAGACCAAGAGACCCAGTACTTC.

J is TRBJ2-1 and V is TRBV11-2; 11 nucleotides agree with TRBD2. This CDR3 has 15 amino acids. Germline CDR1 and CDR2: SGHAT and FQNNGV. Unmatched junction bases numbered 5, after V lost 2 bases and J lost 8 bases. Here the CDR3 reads CASSLTSGSYYEQFF. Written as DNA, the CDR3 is TGTGCCAGCAGCTTAACTAGCGGGAGTTACTATGAGCAGTTCTTC. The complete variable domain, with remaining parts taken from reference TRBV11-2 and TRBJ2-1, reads EAGVAQSPRYKIIEKRQSVAFWCNPISGHATLYWYQQILGQGPKLLIQFQNNGVVDDSQLPKDRFSAERLKGVDSTLKIQPAKLEDSAVYLCASSLTSGSYYEQFFGPGTRLTVL.

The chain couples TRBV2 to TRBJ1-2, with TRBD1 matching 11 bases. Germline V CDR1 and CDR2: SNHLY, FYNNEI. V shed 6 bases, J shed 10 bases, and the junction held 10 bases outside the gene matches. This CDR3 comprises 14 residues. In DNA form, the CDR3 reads TGTGCCAGCAGCCAAGACCGGGACAGGGGGGACTACACCTTC. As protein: CASSQDRDRGDYTF. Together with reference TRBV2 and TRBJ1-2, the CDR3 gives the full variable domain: EPEVTQTPSHQVTQMGQEVILRCVPISNHLYFYWYRQILGQKVEFLVSFYNNEISEKSEIFDDQFSVERPDGSNFTLKIRSTKLEDSAMYFCASSQDRDRGDYTFGSGTRLTVV.

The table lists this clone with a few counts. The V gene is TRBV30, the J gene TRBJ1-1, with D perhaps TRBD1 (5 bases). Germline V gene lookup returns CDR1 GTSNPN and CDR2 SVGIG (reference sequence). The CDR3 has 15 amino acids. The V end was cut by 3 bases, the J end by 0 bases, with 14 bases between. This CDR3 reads CAWRAGPRVNTEAFF. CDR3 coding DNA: TGTGCCTGGAGGGCCGGGCCCAGGGTGAACACTGAAGCTTTCTTT.

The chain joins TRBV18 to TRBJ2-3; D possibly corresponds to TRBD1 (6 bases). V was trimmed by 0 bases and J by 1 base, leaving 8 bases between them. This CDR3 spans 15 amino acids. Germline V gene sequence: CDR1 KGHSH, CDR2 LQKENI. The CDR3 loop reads CASSPPGGGTDTQYF. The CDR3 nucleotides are TGTGCCAGCTCACCACCAGGGGGAGGCACAGATACGCAGTATTTT.

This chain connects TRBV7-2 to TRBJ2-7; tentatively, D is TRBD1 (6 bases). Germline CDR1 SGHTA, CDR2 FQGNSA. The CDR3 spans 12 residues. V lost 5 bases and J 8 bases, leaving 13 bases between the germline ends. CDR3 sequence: CASSPNQGKQYF. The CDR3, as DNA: TGTGCCAGCAGCCCGAACCAGGGGAAGCAGTACTTC.

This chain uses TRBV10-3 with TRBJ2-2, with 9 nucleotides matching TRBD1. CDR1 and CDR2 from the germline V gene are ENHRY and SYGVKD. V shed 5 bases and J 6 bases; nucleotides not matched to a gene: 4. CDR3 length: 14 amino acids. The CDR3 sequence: CAISPQGAAGELFF. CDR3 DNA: TGTGCCATCAGTCCACAGGGGGCGGCCGGGGAGCTGTTTTTT.

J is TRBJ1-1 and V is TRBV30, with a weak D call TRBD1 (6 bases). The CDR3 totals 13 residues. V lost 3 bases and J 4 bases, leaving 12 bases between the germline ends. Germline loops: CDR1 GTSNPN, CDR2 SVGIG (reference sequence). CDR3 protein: CAWRGRGRTEAFF. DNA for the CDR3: TGTGCCTGGAGGGGACGGGGGCGCACTGAAGCTTTCTTT.

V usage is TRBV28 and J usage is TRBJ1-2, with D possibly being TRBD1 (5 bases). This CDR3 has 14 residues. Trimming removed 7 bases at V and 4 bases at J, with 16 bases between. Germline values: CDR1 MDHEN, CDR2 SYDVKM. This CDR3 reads CASTTMGGGYGYTF. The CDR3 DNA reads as TGTGCCAGCACCACCATGGGGGGGGGCTATGGCTACACCTTC.

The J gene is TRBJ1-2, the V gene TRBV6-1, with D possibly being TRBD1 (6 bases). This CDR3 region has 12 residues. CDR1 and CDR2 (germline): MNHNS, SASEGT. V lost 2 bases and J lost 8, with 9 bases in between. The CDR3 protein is CASSEWGGGYTF. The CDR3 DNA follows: TGTGCCAGCAGTGAATGGGGGGGCGGCTACACCTTC.

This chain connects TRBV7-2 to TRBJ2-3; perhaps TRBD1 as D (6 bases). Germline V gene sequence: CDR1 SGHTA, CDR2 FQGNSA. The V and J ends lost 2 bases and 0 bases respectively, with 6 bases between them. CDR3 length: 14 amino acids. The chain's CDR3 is CASSLTGSTDTQYF. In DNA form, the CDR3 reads TGTGCCAGCAGCTTAACAGGGAGCACAGATACGCAGTATTTT. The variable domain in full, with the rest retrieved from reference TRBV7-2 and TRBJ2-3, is GAGVSQSPSNKVTEKGKDVELRCDPISGHTALYWYRQSLGQGLEFLIYFQGNSAPDKSGLPSDRFSAERTGGSVSTLTIQRTQQEDSAVYLCASSLTGSTDTQYFGPGTRLTVL.